This entry is about one TCR beta chain. Cohorts were based on clinical histories the participants reported. The sample comes from a study of blood T cell repertoires in COVID-19. On the study more broadly: COVID-19 samples from acute and convalescent phases originated in the United States, Italy and Spain.

Trimming cost V 2 bases and J 7 bases, with 10 bases left between them. The length of the CDR3 is 14 residues. Germline values: CDR1 SGHNT, CDR2 YYREEE (reference sequence). Authors' methods: Researchers report that nucleated cell counts were estimated from reference gene primer amplification. Profiling relied on immunoSEQ multiplex PCR, and the TCRdb table lists in-frame clones only, not all of them. V, J and clone size are taken as reported in that table, and D and trimming were inferred from the DNA itself. The sample has just over 300,000 clones; roughly 87% are singletons. The sequence was obtained from a woman aged 18-30 years who had recovered from COVID-19. This chain joins TRBV5-4 and TRBJ1-6, with TRBD1 as a possible D gene (6 bases). The sample taken for sequencing was PBMCs or T cells enriched from blood (not recorded which). The CDR3, as DNA: TGTGCCAGCAGCTTAGGGGGAGGGAATTCACCCCTCCACTTT. Its translation is CASSLGGGNSPLHF.